Following are 9 T cell receptor beta chains from one sample sequenced in a study of cytomegalovirus exposure and HLA in healthy donors. PCR employed 60 Vbeta and 13 Jbeta primers. Clones were sequenced by immunoSEQ multiplex PCR, and TCRdb holds only the in-frame ones, with some missing. The sample records about 190,000 clones, more than 85% being singletons. Material: PBMCs. Receptors were obtained from a woman younger than 30 in good health and CMV-seronegative.

The CDR3 nucleotides are TGTGCCAGCACGAAGACAGGGCGGGGCACTGAAGCTTTCTTT. This codes for CASTKTGRGTEAFF. The V call is TRBV28, the J call TRBJ1-1, with 7 bases fitting TRBD1. The germline V gene has CDR1 MDHEN and CDR2 SYDVKM. The CDR3 runs 14 residues. The V gene end was trimmed by 7 bases and the J gene end by 4 bases; junction bases not matched to a gene: 9.

CDR3 loop: CASSLRTISTDTQYF. DNA of the CDR3: TGTGCCAGCAGCCTAAGGACTATTAGCACAGATACGCAGTATTTT. V usage is TRBV7-9 and J usage is TRBJ2-3; a weak D match, TRBD2 (6 bases). CDR3 size: 15 residues. CDR1 and CDR2 from the germline V gene are SEHNR and FQNEAQ (reference sequence). V lost 5 bases and J 0 bases, leaving 12 bases between the germline ends.

This CDR3 is CASSEAIGGGGDTQYF. DNA of the CDR3: TGTGCCAGCAGTGAAGCGATTGGCGGTGGAGGAGATACGCAGTATTTT. V gene TRBV6-1 combines with J gene TRBJ2-3, with D perhaps TRBD2 (5 bases). V gave up 0 bases and J gave up 5 bases, with 15 bases separating them. Germline CDR1 MNHNS, CDR2 SASEGT. The CDR3 is made up of 16 amino acids.

This sequence joins TRBV2 and TRBJ1-5; 8 bases map to TRBD1. There are 16 residues in the CDR3. V lost 6 bases and J lost 1; bases outside the gene matches: 8. Germline CDR1 and CDR2: SNHLY and FYNNEI. The CDR3 loop reads CASRTQGARSNQPQHF. In DNA form, the CDR3 reads TGTGCCAGCAGAACTCAGGGGGCGCGAAGCAATCAGCCCCAGCATTTT.

The chain is built from TRBV5-1 and TRBJ2-1, with a tentative D call TRBD2 (5 bases). The germline CDR1 and CDR2 sequences are SGHRS and YFSETQ. This CDR3 contains 14 residues. Deletions cut 2 bases from V and 3 bases from J, with 9 bases between. The CDR3 spells CASSFQRNYNEQFF. The CDR3 DNA follows: TGCGCCAGCAGCTTTCAGCGGAACTACAATGAGCAGTTCTTC. Full variable domain (missing parts from reference TRBV5-1 and TRBJ2-1): KAGVTQTPRYLIKTRGQQVTLSCSPISGHRSVSWYQQTPGQGLQFLFEYFSETQRNKGNFPGRFSGRQFSNSRSEMNVSTLELGDSALYLCASSFQRNYNEQFFGPGTRLTVL.

This chain links TRBV2 with TRBJ1-1, with D tentatively TRBD1 (5 bases). Germline V gene lookup returns CDR1 SNHLY and CDR2 FYNNEI. V lost 7 bases, J lost 0 bases, and 12 bases lay in between. The CDR3 totals 14 residues. The CDR3 reads CASTPTEMNTEAFF. The CDR3 nucleotides are TGTGCCAGCACCCCGACAGAAATGAACACTGAAGCTTTCTTT.

The chain uses TRBV5-1 and TRBJ2-2; D is uncertain. This CDR3 is built from 14 residues. V gave up 4 bases and J gave up 5 bases, with 12 bases separating them. Germline V lookup: CDR1 SGHRS, CDR2 YFSETQ. CDR3 sequence (DNA): TGCGCCAGCAGCCCCCCCTCAGGTACCGGGGAGCTGTTTTTT. This translates into CASSPPSGTGELFF.

The chain uses TRBV10-3 and TRBJ2-3, with D maybe TRBD2 (6 bases). Germline values: CDR1 ENHRY, CDR2 SYGVKD. This CDR3 region has 15 residues. Between the trimmed V and J ends, which lost 2 bases and 0 bases, there was a span of 9 bases. The CDR3 DNA follows: TGTGCCATCAGTGAGATGAGCGGGAGCACAGATACGCAGTATTTT. Protein: CAISEMSGSTDTQYF.

About this clone itself: Germline is not matched at one junction end, which may reflect a read error. The CDR3 is CASSREGLAGYTEQFF. The CDR3 nucleotides are TGTGCCAGCAGCAGAGAGGGACTAGCGGGATACACTGAGCAGTTCTTC. The V call is TRBV7-6, the J call TRBJ2-1; 13 nucleotides agree with TRBD2. The CDR3 is 16 amino acids. Germline V gives CDR1 SGHVS, CDR2 FNYEAQ.